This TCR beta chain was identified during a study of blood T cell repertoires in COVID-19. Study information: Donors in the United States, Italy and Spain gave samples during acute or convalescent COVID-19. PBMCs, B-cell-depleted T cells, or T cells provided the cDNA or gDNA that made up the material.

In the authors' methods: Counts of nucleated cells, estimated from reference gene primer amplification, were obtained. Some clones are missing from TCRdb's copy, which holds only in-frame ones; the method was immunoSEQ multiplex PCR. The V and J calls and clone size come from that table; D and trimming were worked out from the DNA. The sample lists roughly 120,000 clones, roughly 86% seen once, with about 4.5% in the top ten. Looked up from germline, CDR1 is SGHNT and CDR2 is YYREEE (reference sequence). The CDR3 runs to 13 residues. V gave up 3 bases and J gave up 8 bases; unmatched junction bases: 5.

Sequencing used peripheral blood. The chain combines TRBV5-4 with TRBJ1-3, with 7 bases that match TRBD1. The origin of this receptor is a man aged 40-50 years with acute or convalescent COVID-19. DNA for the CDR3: TGTGCCAGCAGCTCGACAGGGCTTGACACCATATATTTT. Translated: CASSSTGLDTIYF. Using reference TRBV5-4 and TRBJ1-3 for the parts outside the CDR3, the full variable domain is ETGVTQSPTHLIKTRGQQVTLRCSSQSGHNTVSWYQQALGQGPQFIFQYYREEENGRGNFPPRFSGLQFPNYSSELNVNALELDDSALYLCASSSTGLDTIYFGEGSWLTVV.